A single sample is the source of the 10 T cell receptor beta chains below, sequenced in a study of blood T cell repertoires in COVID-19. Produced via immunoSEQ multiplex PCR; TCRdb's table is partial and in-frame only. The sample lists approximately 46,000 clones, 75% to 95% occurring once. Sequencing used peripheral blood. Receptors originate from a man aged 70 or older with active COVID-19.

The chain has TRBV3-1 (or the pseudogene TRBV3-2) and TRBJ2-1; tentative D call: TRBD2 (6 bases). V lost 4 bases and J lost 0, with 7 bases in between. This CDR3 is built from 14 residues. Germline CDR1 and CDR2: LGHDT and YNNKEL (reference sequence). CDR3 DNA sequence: TGTGCCAGCAGCCGGGACTCCTCCTACAATGAGCAGTTCTTC. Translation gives CASSRDSSYNEQFF.

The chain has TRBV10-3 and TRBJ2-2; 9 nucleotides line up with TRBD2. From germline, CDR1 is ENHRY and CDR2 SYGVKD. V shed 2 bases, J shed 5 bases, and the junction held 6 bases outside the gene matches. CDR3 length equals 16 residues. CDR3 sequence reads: CAISEGAGGSTGELFF. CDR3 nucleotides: TGTGCCATCAGTGAGGGAGCGGGGGGATCGACCGGGGAGCTGTTTTTT.

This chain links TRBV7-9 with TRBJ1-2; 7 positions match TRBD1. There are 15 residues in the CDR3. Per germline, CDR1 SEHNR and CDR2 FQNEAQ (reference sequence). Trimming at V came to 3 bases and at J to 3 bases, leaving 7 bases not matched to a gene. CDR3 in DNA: TGTGCCAGCAGCTTTTCCGGGACAGACCACTATGGCTACACCTTC. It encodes CASSFSGTDHYGYTF. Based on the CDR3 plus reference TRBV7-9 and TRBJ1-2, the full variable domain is DTGVSQNPRHKITKRGQNVTFRCDPISEHNRLYWYRQTLGQGPEFLTYFQNEAQLEKSRLLSDRFSAERPKGSFSTLEIQRTEQGDSAMYLCASSFSGTDHYGYTFGSGTRLTVV.

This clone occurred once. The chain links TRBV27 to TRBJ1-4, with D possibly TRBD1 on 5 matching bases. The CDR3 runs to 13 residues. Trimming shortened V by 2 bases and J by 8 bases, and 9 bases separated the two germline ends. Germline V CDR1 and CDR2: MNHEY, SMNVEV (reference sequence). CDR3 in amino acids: CASSLLEGEKLFF. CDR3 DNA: TGTGCCAGCAGTTTACTGGAGGGGGAAAAACTGTTTTTT.

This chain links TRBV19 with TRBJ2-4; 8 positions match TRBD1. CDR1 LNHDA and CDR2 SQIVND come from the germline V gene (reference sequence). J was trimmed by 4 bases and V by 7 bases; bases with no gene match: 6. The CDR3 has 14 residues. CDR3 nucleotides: TGTGCCAGTAATCAGGACAGGGCGAAAAACATTCAGTACTTC. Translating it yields CASNQDRAKNIQYF.

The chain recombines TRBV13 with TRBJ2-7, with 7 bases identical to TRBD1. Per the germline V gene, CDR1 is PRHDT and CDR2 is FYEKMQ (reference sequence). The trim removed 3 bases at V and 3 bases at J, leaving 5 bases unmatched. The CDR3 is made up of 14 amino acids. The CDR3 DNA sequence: TGTGCCAGCAGCTTCCGACAGGGCGTCTACGAGCAGTACTTC. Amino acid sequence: CASSFRQGVYEQYF. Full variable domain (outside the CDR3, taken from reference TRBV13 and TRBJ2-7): AAGVIQSPRHLIKEKRETATLKCYPIPRHDTVYWYQQGPGQDPQFLISFYEKMQSDKGSIPDRFSAQQFSDYHSELNMSSLELGDSALYFCASSFRQGVYEQYFGPGTRLTVT.

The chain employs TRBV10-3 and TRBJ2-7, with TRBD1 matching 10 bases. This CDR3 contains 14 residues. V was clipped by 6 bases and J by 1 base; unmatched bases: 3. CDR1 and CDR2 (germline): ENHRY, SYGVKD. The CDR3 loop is CAIRGTGDSYEQYF. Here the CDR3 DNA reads TGTGCCATCAGGGGGACAGGGGATTCCTACGAGCAGTACTTC.

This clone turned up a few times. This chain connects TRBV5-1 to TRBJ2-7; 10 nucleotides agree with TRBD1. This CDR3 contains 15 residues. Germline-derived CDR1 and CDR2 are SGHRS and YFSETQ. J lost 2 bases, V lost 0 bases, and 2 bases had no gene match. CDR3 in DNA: TGCGCCAGCAGCTTGGGGACAGGGGGTCCCTACGAGCAGTACTTC. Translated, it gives CASSLGTGGPYEQYF.

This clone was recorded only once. CDR3 sequence (DNA): TGCAGCGTTGAAAGTCGTCAGGGCATCTATGGCTACACCTTC. Protein sequence: CSVESRQGIYGYTF. The chain couples TRBV29-1 to TRBJ1-2; D possibly corresponds to TRBD1 (5 bases). V gave up 2 bases and J gave up 4 bases, with 14 bases separating them. This CDR3 spans 14 amino acids. Germline CDR1 and CDR2: SQVTM and ANQGSEA.

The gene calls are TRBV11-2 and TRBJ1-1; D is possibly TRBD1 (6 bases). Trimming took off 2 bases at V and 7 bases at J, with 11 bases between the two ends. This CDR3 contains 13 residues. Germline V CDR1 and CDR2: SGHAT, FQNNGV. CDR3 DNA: TGTGCCAGCAGCTTATTTGAGACAGGTGAAGCTTTCTTT. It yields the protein CASSLFETGEAFF.